This T cell receptor beta chain was retrieved from a study of lymphopenia after photon versus proton radiotherapy. Overall study findings and caveats: Oligoclonal CD8+ Temra expansion after nadir drove photon patients' diversity drop. Only patients who died were analyzed for survival; proton advantage is unproven. Proton therapy kept repertoires fairly stable, unlike photons, which gained effector/memory cells.

Comment on this clone: Its matching antigen is unknown.

Some clones are missing from TCRdb's copy, which holds only in-frame ones; the method was immunoSEQ multiplex PCR. The sample carries around 29,000 clones, over 75% recorded once. From germline, CDR1 is MDHEN and CDR2 SYDVKM. The CDR3 is 16 amino acids. V shed 5 bases, J shed 4 bases, and the junction held 14 bases outside the gene matches. The clonotype was recovered from a woman in her 70s with pancreatic cancer. Sequenced material: peripheral blood, taken from a patient treated with proton-based radiotherapy. This chain links TRBV28 with TRBJ2-7; 7 positions agree with TRBD1. The chain's CDR3 is CASSLLPSGQIYEQYF. In DNA form, the CDR3 reads TGTGCCAGCAGTCTATTGCCCTCGGGACAGATTTACGAGCAGTACTTC.